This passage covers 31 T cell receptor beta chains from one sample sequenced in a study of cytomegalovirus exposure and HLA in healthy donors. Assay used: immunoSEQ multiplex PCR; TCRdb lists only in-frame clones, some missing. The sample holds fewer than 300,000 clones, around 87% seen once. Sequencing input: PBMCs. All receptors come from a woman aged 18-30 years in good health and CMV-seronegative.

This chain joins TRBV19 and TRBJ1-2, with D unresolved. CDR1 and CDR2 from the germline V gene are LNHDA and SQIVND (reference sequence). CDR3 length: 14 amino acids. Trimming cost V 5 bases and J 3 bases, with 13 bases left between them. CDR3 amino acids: CASSPRIGDYGYTF. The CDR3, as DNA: TGTGCCAGTAGTCCTCGAATCGGGGACTATGGCTACACCTTC. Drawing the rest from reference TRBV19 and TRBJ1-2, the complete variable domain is DGGITQSPKYLFRKEGQNVTLSCEQNLNHDAMYWYRQDPGQGLRLIYYSQIVNDFQKGDIAEGYSVSREKKESFPLTVTSAQKNPTAFYLCASSPRIGDYGYTFGSGTRLTVV.

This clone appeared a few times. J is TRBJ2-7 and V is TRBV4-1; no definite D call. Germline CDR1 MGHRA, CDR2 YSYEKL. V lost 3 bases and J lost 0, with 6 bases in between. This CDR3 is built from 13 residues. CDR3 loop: CASSHHTSYEQYF. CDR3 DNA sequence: TGCGCCAGCAGCCACCACACCTCCTACGAGCAGTACTTC.

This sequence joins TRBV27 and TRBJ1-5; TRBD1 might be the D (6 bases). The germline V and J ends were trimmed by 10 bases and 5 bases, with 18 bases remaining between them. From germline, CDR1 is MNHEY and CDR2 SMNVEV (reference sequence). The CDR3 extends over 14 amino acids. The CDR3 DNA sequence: TGTGCCACCGCCCGAACAGGGTACGATCAGCCCCAGCATTTT. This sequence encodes CATARTGYDQPQHF.

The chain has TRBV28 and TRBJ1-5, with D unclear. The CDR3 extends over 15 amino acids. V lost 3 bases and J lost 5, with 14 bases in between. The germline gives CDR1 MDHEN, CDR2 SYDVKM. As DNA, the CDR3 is TGTGCCAGCAGTTTTCAAGTCTTAGTGGATCAGCCCCAGCATTTT. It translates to CASSFQVLVDQPQHF. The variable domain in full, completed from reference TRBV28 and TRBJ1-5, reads DVKVTQSSRYLVKRTGEKVFLECVQDMDHENMFWYRQDPGLGLRLIYFSYDVKMKEKGDIPEGYSVSREKKERFSLILESASTNQTSMYLCASSFQVLVDQPQHFGDGTRLSIL.

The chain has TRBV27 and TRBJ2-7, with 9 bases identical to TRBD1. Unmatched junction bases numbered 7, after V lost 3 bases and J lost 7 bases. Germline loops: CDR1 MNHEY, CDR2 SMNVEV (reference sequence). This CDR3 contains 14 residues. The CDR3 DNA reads TGTGCCAGCAGTTTCATACAGGGGGCGGGGGAGCAGTACTTC. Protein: CASSFIQGAGEQYF.

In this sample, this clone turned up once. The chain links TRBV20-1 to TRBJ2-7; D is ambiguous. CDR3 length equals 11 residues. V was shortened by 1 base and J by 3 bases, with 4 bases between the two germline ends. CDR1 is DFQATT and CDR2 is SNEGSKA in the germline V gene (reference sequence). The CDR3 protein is CSARVVYEQYF. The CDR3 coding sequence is TGCAGTGCTAGAGTCGTCTACGAGCAGTACTTC.

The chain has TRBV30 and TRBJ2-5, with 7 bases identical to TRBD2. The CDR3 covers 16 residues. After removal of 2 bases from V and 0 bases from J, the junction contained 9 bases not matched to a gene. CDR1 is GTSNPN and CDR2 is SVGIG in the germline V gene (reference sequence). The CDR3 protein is CAWSPRGGSYQETQYF. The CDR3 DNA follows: TGTGCCTGGAGTCCACGGGGAGGGTCTTACCAAGAGACCCAGTACTTC.

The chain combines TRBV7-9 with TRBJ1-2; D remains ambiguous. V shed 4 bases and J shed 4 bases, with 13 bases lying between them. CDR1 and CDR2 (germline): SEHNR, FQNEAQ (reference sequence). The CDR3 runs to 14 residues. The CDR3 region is CASSSPDGVYGYTF. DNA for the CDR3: TGTGCCAGCAGCTCCCCGGACGGGGTCTATGGCTACACCTTC.

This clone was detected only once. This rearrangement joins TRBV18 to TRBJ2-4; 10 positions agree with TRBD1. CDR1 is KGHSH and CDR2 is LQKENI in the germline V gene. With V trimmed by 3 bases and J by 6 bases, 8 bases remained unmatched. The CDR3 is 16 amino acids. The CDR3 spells CASSPTFGTGVNIQYF. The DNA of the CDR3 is TGTGCCAGCTCACCGACATTTGGGACAGGGGTAAACATTCAGTACTTC.

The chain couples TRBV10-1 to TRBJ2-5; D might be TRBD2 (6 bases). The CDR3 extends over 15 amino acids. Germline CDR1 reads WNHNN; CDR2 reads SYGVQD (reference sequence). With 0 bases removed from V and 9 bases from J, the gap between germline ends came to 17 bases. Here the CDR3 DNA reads TGCGCCAGCAGTGAGTCTACCGGCGGCACGGGGGCCCAGTACTTC. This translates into CASSESTGGTGAQYF.

CDR3 loop: CASSPQTGGTGELFF. The CDR3 DNA reads TGCGCCAGCAGCCCCCAGACAGGGGGGACCGGGGAGCTGTTTTTT. This chain links TRBV4-1 with TRBJ2-2; 9 bases align to TRBD1. After removal of 4 bases from V and 5 bases from J, the junction contained 5 bases not matched to a gene. CDR1 and CDR2 from the germline V gene are MGHRA and YSYEKL. CDR3 length: 15 residues.

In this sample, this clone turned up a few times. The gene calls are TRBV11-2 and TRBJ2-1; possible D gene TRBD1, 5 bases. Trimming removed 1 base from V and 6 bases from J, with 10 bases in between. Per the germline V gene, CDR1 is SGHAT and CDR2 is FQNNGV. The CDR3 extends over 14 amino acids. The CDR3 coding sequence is TGTGCCAGCAGCTTAGCAGGGCCCGTCAATGAGCAGTTCTTC. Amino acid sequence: CASSLAGPVNEQFF. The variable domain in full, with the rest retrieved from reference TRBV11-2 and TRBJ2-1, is EAGVAQSPRYKIIEKRQSVAFWCNPISGHATLYWYQQILGQGPKLLIQFQNNGVVDDSQLPKDRFSAERLKGVDSTLKIQPAKLEDSAVYLCASSLAGPVNEQFFGPGTRLTVL.

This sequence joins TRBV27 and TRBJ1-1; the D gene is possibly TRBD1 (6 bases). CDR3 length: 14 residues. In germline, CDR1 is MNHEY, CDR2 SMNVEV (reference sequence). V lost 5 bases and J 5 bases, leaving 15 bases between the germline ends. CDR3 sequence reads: CASSPDVQGTEAFF. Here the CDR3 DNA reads TGTGCCAGCAGTCCTGACGTGCAGGGGACTGAAGCTTTCTTT.

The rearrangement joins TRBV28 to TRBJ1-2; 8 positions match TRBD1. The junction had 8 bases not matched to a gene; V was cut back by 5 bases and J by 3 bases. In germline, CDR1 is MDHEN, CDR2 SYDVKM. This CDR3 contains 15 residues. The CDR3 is CASSSLGQGDYGYTF. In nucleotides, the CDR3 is TGTGCCAGCAGTAGTTTAGGACAGGGTGACTATGGCTACACCTTC.

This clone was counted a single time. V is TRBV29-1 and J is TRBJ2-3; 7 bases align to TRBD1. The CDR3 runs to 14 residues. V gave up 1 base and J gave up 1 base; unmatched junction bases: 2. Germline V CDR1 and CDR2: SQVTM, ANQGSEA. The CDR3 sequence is CSVEGTGRTDTQYF. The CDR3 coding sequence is TGCAGCGTTGAAGGGACAGGTCGCACAGATACGCAGTATTTT.

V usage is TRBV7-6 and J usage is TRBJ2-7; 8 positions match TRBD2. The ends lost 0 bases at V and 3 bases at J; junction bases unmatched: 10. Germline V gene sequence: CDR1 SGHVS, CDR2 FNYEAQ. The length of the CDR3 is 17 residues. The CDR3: CASSLALGEAGDYEQYF. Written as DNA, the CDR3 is TGTGCCAGCAGCTTAGCGCTTGGGGAAGCGGGAGACTACGAGCAGTACTTC.

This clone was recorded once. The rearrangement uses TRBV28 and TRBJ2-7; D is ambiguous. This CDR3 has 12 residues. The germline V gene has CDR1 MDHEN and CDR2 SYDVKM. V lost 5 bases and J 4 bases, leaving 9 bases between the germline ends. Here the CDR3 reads CASSRLYYEQYF. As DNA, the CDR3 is TGTGCCAGCAGTCGACTGTATTACGAGCAGTACTTC.

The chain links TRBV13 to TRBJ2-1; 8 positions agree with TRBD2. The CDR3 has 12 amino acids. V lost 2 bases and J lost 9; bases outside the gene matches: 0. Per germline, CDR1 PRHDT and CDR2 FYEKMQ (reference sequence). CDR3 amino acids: CASSLLAGEQFF. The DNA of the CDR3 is TGTGCCAGCAGCTTACTAGCGGGTGAGCAGTTCTTC.

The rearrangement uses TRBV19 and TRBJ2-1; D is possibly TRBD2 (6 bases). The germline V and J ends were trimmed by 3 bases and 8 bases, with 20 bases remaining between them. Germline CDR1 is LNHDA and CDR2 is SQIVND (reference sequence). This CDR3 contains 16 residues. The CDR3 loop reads CASSIRKGTWVDEQFF. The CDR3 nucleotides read TGTGCCAGTAGTATCCGGAAGGGGACTTGGGTGGATGAGCAGTTCTTC.

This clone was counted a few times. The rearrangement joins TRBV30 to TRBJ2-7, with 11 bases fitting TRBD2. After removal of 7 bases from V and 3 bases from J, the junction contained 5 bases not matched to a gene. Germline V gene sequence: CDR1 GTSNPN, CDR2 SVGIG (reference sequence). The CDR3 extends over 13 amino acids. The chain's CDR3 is CAFGTSGFYEQYF. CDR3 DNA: TGTGCCTTTGGGACTAGCGGTTTCTACGAGCAGTACTTC.

CDR3 amino acids: CASSPRTGGNSPLHF. In nucleotides, the CDR3 is TGTGCCAGCAGTCCCAGGACAGGGGGTAATTCACCCCTCCACTTT. The gene calls are TRBV27 and TRBJ1-6, with TRBD1 matching over 10 bases. The CDR3 extends over 15 amino acids. Germline CDR1 MNHEY, CDR2 SMNVEV (reference sequence). V dropped 5 bases and J dropped 6; count of bases not matched to a gene: 4.

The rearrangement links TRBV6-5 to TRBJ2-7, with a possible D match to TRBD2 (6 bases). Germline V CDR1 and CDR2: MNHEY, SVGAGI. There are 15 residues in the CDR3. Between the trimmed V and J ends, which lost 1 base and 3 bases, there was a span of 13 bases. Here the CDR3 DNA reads TGTGCCAGCAGTTACTATGGTGATAGCGGCTACGAGCAGTACTTC. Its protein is CASSYYGDSGYEQYF.

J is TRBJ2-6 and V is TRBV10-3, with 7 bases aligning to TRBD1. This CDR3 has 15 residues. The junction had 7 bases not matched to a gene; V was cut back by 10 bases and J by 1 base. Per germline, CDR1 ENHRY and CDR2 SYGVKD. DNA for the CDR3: TGTGCCACCAAGGACAGGCGATCTGGGGCCAACGTCCTGACTTTC. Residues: CATKDRRSGANVLTF.

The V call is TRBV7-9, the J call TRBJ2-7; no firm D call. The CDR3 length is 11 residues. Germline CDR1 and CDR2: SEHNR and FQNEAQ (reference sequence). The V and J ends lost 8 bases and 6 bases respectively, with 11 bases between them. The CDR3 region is CASSTRSEQYF. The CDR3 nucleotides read TGTGCCAGCTCTACCCGGAGCGAGCAGTACTTC.

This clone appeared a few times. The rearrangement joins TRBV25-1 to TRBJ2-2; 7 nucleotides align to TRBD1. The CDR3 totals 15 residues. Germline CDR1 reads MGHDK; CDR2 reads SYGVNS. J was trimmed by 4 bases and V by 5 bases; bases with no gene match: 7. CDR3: CASSPGTVGTGELFF. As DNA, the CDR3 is TGTGCCAGCAGTCCCGGGACAGTCGGCACCGGGGAGCTGTTTTTT.

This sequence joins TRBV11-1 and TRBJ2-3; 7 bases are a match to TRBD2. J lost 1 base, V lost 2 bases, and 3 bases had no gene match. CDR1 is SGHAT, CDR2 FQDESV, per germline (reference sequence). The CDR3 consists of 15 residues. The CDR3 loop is CASSLSAGGTDTQYF. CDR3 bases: TGTGCCAGCAGCTTATCGGCGGGGGGCACAGATACGCAGTATTTT.

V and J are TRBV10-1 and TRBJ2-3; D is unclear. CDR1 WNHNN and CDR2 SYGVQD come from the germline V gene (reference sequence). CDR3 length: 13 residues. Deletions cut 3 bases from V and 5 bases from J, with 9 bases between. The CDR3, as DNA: TGCGCCAGCAGTGAAAGTCTCGGAGATACGCAGTATTTT. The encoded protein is CASSESLGDTQYF.

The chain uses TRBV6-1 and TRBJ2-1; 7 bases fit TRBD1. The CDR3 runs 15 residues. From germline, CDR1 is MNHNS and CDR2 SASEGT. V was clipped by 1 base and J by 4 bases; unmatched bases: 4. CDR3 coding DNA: TGTGCCAGCAGTGAAGTAGGACAGGCTTACAATGAGCAGTTCTTC. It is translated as CASSEVGQAYNEQFF.

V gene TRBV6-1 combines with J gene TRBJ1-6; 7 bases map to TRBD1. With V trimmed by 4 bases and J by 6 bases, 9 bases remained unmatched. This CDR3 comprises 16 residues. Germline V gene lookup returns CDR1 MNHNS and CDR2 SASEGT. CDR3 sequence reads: CASSVRGGDSNSPLHF. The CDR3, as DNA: TGTGCCAGCAGTGTCCGGGGGGGGGACAGTAATTCACCCCTCCACTTT.

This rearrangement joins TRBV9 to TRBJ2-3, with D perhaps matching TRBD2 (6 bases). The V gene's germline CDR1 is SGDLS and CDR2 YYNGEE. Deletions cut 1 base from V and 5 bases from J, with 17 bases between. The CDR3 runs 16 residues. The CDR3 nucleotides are TGTGCCAGCAGCGTACCCCTTGGGGGAGGCTTAGATACGCAGTATTTT. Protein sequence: CASSVPLGGGLDTQYF.

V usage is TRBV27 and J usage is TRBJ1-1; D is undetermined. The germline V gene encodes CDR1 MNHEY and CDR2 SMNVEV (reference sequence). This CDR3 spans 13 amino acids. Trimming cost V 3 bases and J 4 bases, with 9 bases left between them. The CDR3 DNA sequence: TGTGCCAGCAGTTTTTCAACAGTCACTGAAGCTTTCTTT. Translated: CASSFSTVTEAFF.